Sequencing of this T cell receptor (beta chain) was carried out in a study of T cells after yellow fever vaccination. The CDR3 loop spans 16 amino acids. The germline V gene encodes CDR1 SGHKS and CDR2 YYEKEE (reference sequence). Trimming cost V 1 base and J 5 bases, with 15 bases left between them. TCRdb called the 5' RACE reads again in MiXCR, with one record for every CDR3 protein. Found here are 300,000 to 400,000 distinct CDR3 sequences, around an eighth of them singletons; the top ten hold 2.5% to 3.5%. The table lists this clonotype with a few counts. Its antigen is unknown. Study-wide points: A minor fraction of clonotypes spanned both CD4 and CD8 compartments. Booster samples showed a return of most primary-vaccination clones (almost 97% CD4, 80% to 90% CD8).

This specimen consisted of CD4+ T cells sorted from PBMCs, obtained 15 days after the yellow fever booster vaccination. The chain is built from TRBV5-5 and TRBJ1-4; D is ambiguous. This clonotype was sampled from a man aged 18 to 35 who received the YFV17D yellow fever vaccine. CDR3 in DNA: TGTGCCAGCAGCTTGTTATTGATGGTCGGAAATGAAAAACTGTTTTTT. It encodes CASSLLLMVGNEKLFF.